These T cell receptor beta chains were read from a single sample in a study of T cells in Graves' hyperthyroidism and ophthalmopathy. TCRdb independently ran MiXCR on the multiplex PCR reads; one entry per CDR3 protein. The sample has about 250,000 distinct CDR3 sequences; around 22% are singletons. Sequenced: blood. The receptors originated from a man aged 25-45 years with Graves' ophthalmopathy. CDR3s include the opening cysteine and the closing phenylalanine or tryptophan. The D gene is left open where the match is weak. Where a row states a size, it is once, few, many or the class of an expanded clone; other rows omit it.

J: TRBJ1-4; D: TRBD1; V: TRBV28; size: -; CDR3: CASSSLTGGGEKLFF
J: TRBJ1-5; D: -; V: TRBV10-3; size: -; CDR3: CAIGGTNQPQHF
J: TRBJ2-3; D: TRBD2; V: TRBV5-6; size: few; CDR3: CASRPGLAVTDTQYF
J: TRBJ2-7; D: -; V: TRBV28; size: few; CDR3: CASSFVGGPIWQYF
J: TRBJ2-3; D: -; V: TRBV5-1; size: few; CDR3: CASSLGRAPLSTDTQYF
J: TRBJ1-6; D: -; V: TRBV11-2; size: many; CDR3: CASSLSGVAPLHF
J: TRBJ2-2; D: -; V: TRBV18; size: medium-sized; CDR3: CASSPNTGELFF
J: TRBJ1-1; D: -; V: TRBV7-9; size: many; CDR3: CASSSVIYRATEAFF
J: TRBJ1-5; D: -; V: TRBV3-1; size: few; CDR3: CASTPQGHQPQHF
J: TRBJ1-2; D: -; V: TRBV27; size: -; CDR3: CASSLGRDYGYTF
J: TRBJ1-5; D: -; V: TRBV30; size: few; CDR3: CAWAKGYNQPQHF
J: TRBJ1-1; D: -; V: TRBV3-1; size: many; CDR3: CASTLGGQQAFF
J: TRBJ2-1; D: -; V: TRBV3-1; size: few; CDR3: CASSQDGGLEQFF
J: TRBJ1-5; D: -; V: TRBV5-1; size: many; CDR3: CASSLGTGENQPQHF
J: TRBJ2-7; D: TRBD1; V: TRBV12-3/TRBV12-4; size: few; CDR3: CASSTGQGTSSYEQYF
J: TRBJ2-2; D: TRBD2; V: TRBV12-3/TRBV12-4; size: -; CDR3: CASSRGLAGMNGELFF
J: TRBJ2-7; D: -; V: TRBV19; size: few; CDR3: CASSSSGVRGSYEQYF
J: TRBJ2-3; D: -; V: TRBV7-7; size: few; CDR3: CASSSNWQGPQYF
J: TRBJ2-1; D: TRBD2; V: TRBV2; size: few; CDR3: CASSGLAGGRNGFF
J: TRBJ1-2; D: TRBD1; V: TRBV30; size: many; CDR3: CAWREQGAQGYTF
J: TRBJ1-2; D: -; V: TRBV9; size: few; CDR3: CASSVGQHNYGYTF
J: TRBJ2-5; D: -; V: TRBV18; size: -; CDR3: CASSPNARDLSQETQYF
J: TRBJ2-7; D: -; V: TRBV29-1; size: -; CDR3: CSVRGTSYYEQYF
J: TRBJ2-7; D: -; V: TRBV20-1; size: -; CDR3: CSAQLDGSSYEQYF
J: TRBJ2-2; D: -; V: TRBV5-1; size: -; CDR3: CASSLGGDGTGELFF
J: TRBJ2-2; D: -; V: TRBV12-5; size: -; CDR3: CASGLGGRGTGELFF
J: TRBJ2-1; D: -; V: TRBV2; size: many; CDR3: CASKPRGLYNEQFF
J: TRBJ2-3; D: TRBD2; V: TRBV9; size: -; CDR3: CASSAQSGSATDTQYF
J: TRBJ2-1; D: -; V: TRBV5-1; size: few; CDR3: CASSFTNGFYNEQFF
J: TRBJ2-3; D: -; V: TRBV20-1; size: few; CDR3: CSAVEEGITDTQYF
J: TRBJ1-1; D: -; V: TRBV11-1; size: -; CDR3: CASSQDLGTPAVF
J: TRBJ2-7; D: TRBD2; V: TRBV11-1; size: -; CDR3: CASSKPSGRIYEQYF
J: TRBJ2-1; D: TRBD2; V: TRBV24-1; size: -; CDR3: CATSENHLAGEQFF
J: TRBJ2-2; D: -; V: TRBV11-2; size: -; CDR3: CASSLALGYMNTGELFF
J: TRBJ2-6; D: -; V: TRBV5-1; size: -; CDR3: CASSSRSSGANVPTF
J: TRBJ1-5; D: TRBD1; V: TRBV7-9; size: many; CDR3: CASSMGTAMNQPQHF
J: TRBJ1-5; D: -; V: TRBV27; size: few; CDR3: CASSFASRITKEAQHF